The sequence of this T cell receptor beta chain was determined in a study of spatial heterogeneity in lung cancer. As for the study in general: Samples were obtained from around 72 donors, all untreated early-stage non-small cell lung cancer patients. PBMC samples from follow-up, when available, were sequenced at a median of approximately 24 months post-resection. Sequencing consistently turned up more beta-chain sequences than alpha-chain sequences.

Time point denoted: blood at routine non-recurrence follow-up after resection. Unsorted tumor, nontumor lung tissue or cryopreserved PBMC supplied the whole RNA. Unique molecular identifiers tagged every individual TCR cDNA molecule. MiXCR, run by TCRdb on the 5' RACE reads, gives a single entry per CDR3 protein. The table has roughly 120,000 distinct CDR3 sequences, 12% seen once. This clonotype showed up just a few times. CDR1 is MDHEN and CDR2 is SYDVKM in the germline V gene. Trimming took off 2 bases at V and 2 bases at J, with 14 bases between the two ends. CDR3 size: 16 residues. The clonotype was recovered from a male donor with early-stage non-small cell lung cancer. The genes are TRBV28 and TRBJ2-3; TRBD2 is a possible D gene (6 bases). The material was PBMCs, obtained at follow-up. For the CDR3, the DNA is TGTGCCAGCAGTTTAGATGGAAGGAGGGTCACAGATACGCAGTATTTT. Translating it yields CASSLDGRRVTDTQYF.